These 19 T cell receptor beta chains originate from one sample sequenced in a study of cytomegalovirus exposure and HLA in healthy donors. The PCR used 60 Vbeta and 13 Jbeta primers. This table comes from immunoSEQ multiplex PCR, and its TCRdb copy is limited to in-frame clones, with some not included. Among about 190,000 clones, 70% to 80% were seen once, and the ten largest hold 13% to 15%. The sequenced sample was PBMCs. These receptors all come from a woman aged 25 to 39 in good health and CMV-seropositive.

The chain recombines TRBV7-2 with TRBJ1-6; D uncertain. CDR1 is SGHTA and CDR2 is FQGNSA in the germline V gene. The CDR3 is 14 amino acids. Trimming removed 5 bases at V and 7 bases at J, with 12 bases between. CDR3 coding DNA: TGTGCCAGCAGCACACCGGGGAGAAATTCACCCCTCCACTTT. Protein: CASSTPGRNSPLHF.

V and J are TRBV25-1 and TRBJ1-1; TRBD1 is a possible D gene (5 bases). Looked up from germline, CDR1 is MGHDK and CDR2 is SYGVNS. Trimming pared 1 base from V and 5 bases from J, leaving 14 bases between. The CDR3 loop spans 15 amino acids. Here the CDR3 DNA reads TGTGCCAGCAGTGAATGGGGCAGGGAGGGGACTGAAGCTTTCTTT. It yields the protein CASSEWGREGTEAFF.

There are a few counts of this clone. The chain recombines TRBV20-1 with TRBJ1-1; unclear D gene. CDR3 size: 11 residues. CDR1 and CDR2 from the germline V gene are DFQATT and SNEGSKA (reference sequence). V shed 8 bases and J shed 4 bases, with 11 bases lying between them. The CDR3 is CSFNRGTEAFF. The CDR3 bases are TGCAGTTTCAATCGCGGCACTGAAGCTTTCTTT.

The chain is built from TRBV2 and TRBJ2-5; D might be TRBD2 (6 bases). This CDR3 is 15 amino acids long. Germline V gene data show CDR1 as SNHLY and CDR2 as FYNNEI. V was cut by 6 bases and J by 1 base, with 15 bases left in between. CDR3: CASRGGPTLQETQYF. Here the CDR3 DNA reads TGTGCCAGCAGGGGGGGTCCGACCCTCCAAGAGACCCAGTACTTC.

This sequence joins TRBV7-2 and TRBJ2-7, with 8 bases matching TRBD2. With V trimmed by 6 bases and J by 3 bases, 7 bases remained unmatched. The CDR3 runs to 14 residues. CDR1 SGHTA and CDR2 FQGNSA come from the germline V gene. This chain's CDR3 is CASSTGTRHYEQYF. The CDR3, as DNA: TGTGCCAGCAGTACCGGGACTAGGCACTACGAGCAGTACTTC.

The rearrangement links TRBV6-5 to TRBJ2-3; D is possibly TRBD1 (6 bases). There are 14 residues in the CDR3. V was cut by 7 bases and J by 2 bases, with 13 bases left in between. The germline gives CDR1 MNHEY, CDR2 SVGAGI. The CDR3 DNA is TGTGCCAGCACCCGGGACATAAACACAGATACGCAGTATTTT. This sequence encodes CASTRDINTDTQYF.

V is TRBV5-5 and J is TRBJ2-2; TRBD2 matches at 11 bases. CDR3 length equals 15 residues. Germline trimming cut 4 bases from V and 5 bases from J; bases unmatched to any gene: 4. Germline CDR1 reads SGHKS; CDR2 reads YYEKEE (reference sequence). As DNA, the CDR3 is TGTGCCAGCAGCCTGGGACTAGCGGTTACCGGGGAGCTGTTTTTT. Protein: CASSLGLAVTGELFF. Together with reference TRBV5-5 and TRBJ2-2, the CDR3 gives the full variable domain: DAGVTQSPTHLIKTRGQQVTLRCSPISGHKSVSWYQQVLGQGPQFIFQYYEKEERGRGNFPDRFSARQFPNYSSELNVNALLLGDSALYLCASSLGLAVTGELFFGEGSRLTVL.

The chain combines TRBV19 with TRBJ2-6; possible D gene TRBD1, 6 bases. This CDR3 is 19 amino acids long. CDR1 is LNHDA, CDR2 SQIVND, per germline (reference sequence). V was clipped by 4 bases and J by 1 base, with 20 bases between them. CDR3 in DNA: TGTGCCAGTAGTACCTTCAGGGGTACCGGGCGTTCTGGGGCCAACGTCCTGACTTTC. Its protein is CASSTFRGTGRSGANVLTF.

Details on this clone: At one of its ends the junction is not consistent with the germline gene, which may arise from a read error. Other DNA sequences of this sample code for an identical CDR3. The chain uses TRBV7-9 and TRBJ2-3; 14 bases map to TRBD2. The CDR3 has 15 residues. Germline V lookup: CDR1 SEHNR, CDR2 FQNEAQ (reference sequence). Here the CDR3 reads CASRQGLAGADTQYF. In nucleotides, the CDR3 is TGTGCCAGCAGACAGGGACTAGCGGGGGCAGATACGCAGTACTTT.

This chain links TRBV6-5 with TRBJ2-5; D possibly corresponds to TRBD1 (5 bases). Germline CDR1 and CDR2: MNHEY and SVGAGI. The ends were cut back, 6 bases at V and 4 bases at J, with 12 bases in the middle. This CDR3 contains 13 residues. The DNA of the CDR3 is TGTGCCAGCAGGACGACAGTTCCAGAGACCCAGTACTTC. It yields the protein CASRTTVPETQYF.

The V call is TRBV28, the J call TRBJ2-2; tentative D call: TRBD1 (5 bases). The CDR3 length is 15 residues. Trimming pared 3 bases from V and 4 bases from J, leaving 12 bases between. From germline, CDR1 is MDHEN and CDR2 SYDVKM. In DNA form, the CDR3 reads TGTGCCAGCAGTTTCTCCAGGGTTGGCACCGGGGAGCTGTTTTTT. Protein product: CASSFSRVGTGELFF.

The J gene is TRBJ2-7, the V gene TRBV6-6, with TRBD1 matching over 8 bases. CDR3 size: 12 residues. The junction had 5 bases not matched to a gene; V was cut back by 10 bases and J by 3 bases. The germline gives CDR1 MNHNY, CDR2 SVGAGI (reference sequence). The CDR3 is CATITGGYEQYF. CDR3 in DNA: TGTGCCACCATCACAGGGGGCTACGAGCAGTACTTC.

The chain joins TRBV7-7 to TRBJ2-2, with a possible D match to TRBD2 (6 bases). This CDR3 comprises 14 residues. From germline, CDR1 is SSHAT and CDR2 FNYEAQ (reference sequence). The CDR3 DNA is TGTGCTAGCGGATCTGGGGCTAACACCGGGGAGCTGTTTTTT. Amino acid sequence: CASGSGANTGELFF.

This clone was seen only once. The chain is built from TRBV6-6 and TRBJ2-5, with 9 bases that match TRBD1. Near its end, the DNA agrees better with TRBJ2-7, so the J call may be wrong. This CDR3 region has 15 residues. The germline gives CDR1 MNHNY, CDR2 SVGAGI (reference sequence). The CDR3 nucleotides read TGTGCCAGCAGTCACACACCGGGACAGGGTTACGAGCAGTACTTC. Its protein is CASSHTPGQGYEQYF.

This clone has a single count. The rearrangement uses TRBV12-2 and TRBJ1-2; the D call of TRBD1 is as the table states it, not checked on the DNA. TRBV12-2 is labeled a pseudogene. The CDR3 extends over 14 amino acids. The CDR3 sequence: CASRTGEGNYGYTF. CDR3 in DNA: TGTGCAAGTCGGACAGGGGAAGGTAACTATGGCTACACCTTC.

This chain links TRBV5-1 with TRBJ1-2; possibly TRBD1 for D (6 bases). The CDR3 extends over 13 amino acids. V was clipped by 0 bases and J by 6 bases, with 9 bases between them. Germline CDR1 is SGHRS and CDR2 is YFSETQ. The CDR3 coding sequence is TGCGCCAGCAGCTTGGGAGGGGGTAATGGCTACACCTTC. It specifies CASSLGGGNGYTF.

The chain has TRBV4-3 and TRBJ2-7; tentative D call: TRBD2 (6 bases). Germline CDR1 reads LGHNA; CDR2 reads YSLEER. The CDR3 sequence is 18 residues long. V gave up 1 base and J gave up 0 bases, with 19 bases separating them. CDR3 loop: CASSQGGGSSEVSYEQYF. CDR3 DNA sequence: TGCGCCAGCAGCCAAGGGGGCGGGTCTAGCGAAGTCTCCTACGAGCAGTACTTC.

V and J are TRBV6-1 and TRBJ1-2; D is uncertain. Trimming removed 6 bases from V and 2 bases from J, with 16 bases in between. The CDR3 has 15 amino acids. CDR1 and CDR2 from the germline V gene are MNHNS and SASEGT. The DNA of the CDR3 is TGTGCCAGCAGCCCTCCCCGGGGAGCCAACTATGGCTACACCTTC. Its translation is CASSPPRGANYGYTF.

The chain joins TRBV13 to TRBJ2-7, with 8 bases identical to TRBD1. The junction had 9 bases not matched to a gene; V was cut back by 7 bases and J by 1 base. In germline, CDR1 is PRHDT, CDR2 FYEKMQ (reference sequence). This CDR3 has 15 amino acids. The CDR3 region is CASTLTGTGSYEQYF. The CDR3 coding sequence is TGTGCCAGCACCCTAACGGGGACAGGATCCTACGAGCAGTACTTC. The variable domain in full, with the rest retrieved from reference TRBV13 and TRBJ2-7, is AAGVIQSPRHLIKEKRETATLKCYPIPRHDTVYWYQQGPGQDPQFLISFYEKMQSDKGSIPDRFSAQQFSDYHSELNMSSLELGDSALYFCASTLTGTGSYEQYFGPGTRLTVT.